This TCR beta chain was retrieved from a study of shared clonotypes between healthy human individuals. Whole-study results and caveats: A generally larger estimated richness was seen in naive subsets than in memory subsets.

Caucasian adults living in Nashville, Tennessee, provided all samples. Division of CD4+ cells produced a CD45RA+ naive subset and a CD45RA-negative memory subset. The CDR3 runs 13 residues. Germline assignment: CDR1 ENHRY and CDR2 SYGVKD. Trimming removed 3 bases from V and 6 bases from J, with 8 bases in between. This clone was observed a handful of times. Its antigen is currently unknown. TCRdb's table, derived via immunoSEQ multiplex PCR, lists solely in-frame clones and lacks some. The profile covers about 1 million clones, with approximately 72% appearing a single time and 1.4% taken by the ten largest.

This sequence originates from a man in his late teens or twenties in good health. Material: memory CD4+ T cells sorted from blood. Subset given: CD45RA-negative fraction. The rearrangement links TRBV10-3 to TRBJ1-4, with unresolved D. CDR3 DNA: TGTGCCATCAGTGACAGATTAGATGAAAAACTGTTTTTT. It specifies CAISDRLDEKLFF.